This T cell receptor (beta chain) was found in a study of beta chain features in type 1 diabetes. Study background: When patients were set against healthy donors, age, gender and cell yields were similar. Whole-study results and caveats: Type 1 diabetes patients showed a moderate but significant shortening of TCRB CDR3s in all four CD4+ subsets. Fewer insertions but more deletions were seen at VDJ junctions in type 1 diabetes patients.

Every bit of the isolated RNA underwent reverse transcription, so sequencing read expressed TCRB transcripts. Assay used: immunoSEQ multiplex PCR; TCRdb lists only in-frame clones, some missing. This table holds about 160,000 clones, approximately 8.7% found once. One heparinised draw of blood, averaging around 100 mL, came from each donor. Each of the CD4+ naive, central memory, regulatory and stem cell-like memory populations was sorted via CD45RO/CCR7/CD25/CD127/CD95/CD27. Concerning this clone: Its matching antigen is unknown.

Sequenced: central memory CD4+ T cells from blood. The receptor was isolated from a woman aged 25-40 years with type 1 diabetes.

CDR3 DNA sequence: TGTGCCTGGAGTTGGGACAGGGCCACTGAAGCTTTCTTT. It translates to CAWSWDRATEAFF. The chain links TRBV30 to TRBJ1-1; 9 bases agree with TRBD1. Germline V gives CDR1 GTSNPN, CDR2 SVGIG (reference sequence). Trimming at V came to 2 bases and at J to 4 bases, leaving 2 bases not matched to a gene. The length of the CDR3 is 13 residues.